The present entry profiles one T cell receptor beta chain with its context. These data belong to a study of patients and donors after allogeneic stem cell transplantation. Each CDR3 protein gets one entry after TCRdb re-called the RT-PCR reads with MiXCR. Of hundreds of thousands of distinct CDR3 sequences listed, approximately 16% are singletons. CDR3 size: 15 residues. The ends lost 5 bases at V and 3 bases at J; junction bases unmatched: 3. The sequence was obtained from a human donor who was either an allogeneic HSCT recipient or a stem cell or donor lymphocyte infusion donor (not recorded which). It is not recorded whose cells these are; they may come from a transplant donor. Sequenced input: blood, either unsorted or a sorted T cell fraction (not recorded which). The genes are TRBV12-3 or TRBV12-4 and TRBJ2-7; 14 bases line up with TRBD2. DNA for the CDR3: TGTGCCAGCAGTGGACTAGCGGGGGGCTTCTACGAGCAGTACTTC. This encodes CASSGLAGGFYEQYF.